The 31 T cell receptor beta chains listed next were all sequenced from one sample in a study of blood T cell repertoires in COVID-19. TCRdb's table, derived via immunoSEQ multiplex PCR, lists solely in-frame clones and lacks some. This table has 250,000 to 300,000 clones, 75% to 90% appearing once. Specimen: peripheral blood. All receptors derive from a woman aged 65 to 85 with acute or convalescent COVID-19.

This clone was recorded a few times. The rearrangement links TRBV10-3 to TRBJ1-6; TRBD1 matches 7 bases. Per germline, CDR1 ENHRY and CDR2 SYGVKD. V was clipped by 7 bases and J by 10 bases; unmatched bases: 7. The CDR3 spans 13 residues. CDR3 bases: TGTGCCATCACCGGGGACAGCCTCTCACCCCTCCACTTT. It is translated as CAITGDSLSPLHF.

This chain connects TRBV30 to TRBJ1-2, with D maybe TRBD1 (5 bases). Deletions cut 4 bases from V and 7 bases from J, with 16 bases between. The CDR3 extends over 13 amino acids. Germline assignment: CDR1 GTSNPN and CDR2 SVGIG (reference sequence). The CDR3 DNA is TGTGCCTGGAAAGGGTGGCCAGGGCCTGGCTACACCTTC. This codes for CAWKGWPGPGYTF.

The rearrangement uses TRBV19 and TRBJ1-3; D gene uncertain. The V end lost 5 bases, the J end lost 0 bases, and 17 bases lay between the germline ends. The CDR3 extends over 17 amino acids. Germline lookup yields CDR1 LNHDA and CDR2 SQIVND (reference sequence). The CDR3, as DNA: TGTGCCAGTAGTCCTTCCTATCGACGGGTCTCTGGAAACACCATATATTTT. Encoded protein: CASSPSYRRVSGNTIYF.

This clone has only a few counts. The V call is TRBV12-3 or TRBV12-4, the J call TRBJ2-5; D is perhaps TRBD1 (5 bases). The CDR3 extends over 13 amino acids. V was pared by 5 bases and J by 7 bases, with 14 bases between. CDR3 region: CASSDSAGRTQYF. The CDR3 DNA follows: TGTGCCAGCAGTGACAGCGCCGGCCGGACCCAGTACTTC.

This clone has only a few counts. The J gene is TRBJ1-2, the V gene TRBV5-4; possible D gene TRBD1, 5 bases. Trimming removed 1 base from V and 5 bases from J, with 9 bases in between. This CDR3 region has 13 residues. Germline V gene lookup returns CDR1 SGHNT and CDR2 YYREEE (reference sequence). CDR3 protein: CASSLQGGYGYTF. The DNA for the CDR3 is TGTGCCAGCAGCTTGCAGGGAGGGTATGGCTACACCTTC.

The chain combines TRBV11-3 with TRBJ2-1; 9 bases are shared with TRBD1. CDR3 length equals 14 residues. V was clipped by 3 bases and J by 8 bases; unmatched bases: 5. Per the germline V gene, CDR1 is SGHNT and CDR2 is YENEEA. The CDR3 bases are TGTGCCAGCAGCTTTGACAGGGGGGGCTATGAGCAGTTCTTC. It codes for CASSFDRGGYEQFF.

This clone was seen more than once but under ten times. V usage is TRBV9 and J usage is TRBJ1-2, with a possible D match to TRBD1 (6 bases). V shed 3 bases and J shed 8 bases, with 14 bases lying between them. In germline, CDR1 is SGDLS, CDR2 YYNGEE. This CDR3 spans 13 amino acids. CDR3 bases: TGTGCCAGCAGCGACAGGGTCGGAGGCGGCTACACCTTC. As protein: CASSDRVGGGYTF.

This chain connects TRBV5-1 to TRBJ1-2, with TRBD1 matching 10 bases. With 3 bases clipped from V and 5 bases from J, the junction kept 7 bases outside the gene matches. The CDR3 is made up of 15 amino acids. Germline V CDR1 and CDR2: SGHRS, YFSETQ. The CDR3 here is CASSYGTGAGYGYTF. The CDR3 DNA is TGCGCCAGCAGCTACGGGACAGGGGCGGGGTATGGCTACACCTTC.

The chain has TRBV18 and TRBJ1-1, with TRBD1 matching over 12 bases. There are 16 residues in the CDR3. Germline CDR1 reads KGHSH; CDR2 reads LQKENI. With V trimmed by 4 bases and J by 0 bases, 3 bases remained unmatched. CDR3 amino acids: CASSLGTGGLNTEAFF. CDR3 DNA sequence: TGTGCCAGCTCACTTGGGACAGGGGGCCTGAACACTGAAGCTTTCTTT.

The CDR3 bases are TGTGCCAGCAGCCCTTCTAGCGGGTACTACGAGCAGTACTTC. Translating it yields CASSPSSGYYEQYF. The V and J genes are TRBV7-2 and TRBJ2-7; 8 nucleotides line up with TRBD2. J gave up 3 bases and V 5 bases, and 6 bases lay outside the gene matches. CDR3 length: 14 residues. Germline V gene data show CDR1 as SGHTA and CDR2 as FQGNSA.

The chain employs TRBV3-1 (or the pseudogene TRBV3-2) and TRBJ1-2, with a possible D match to TRBD1 (5 bases). Germline V gene sequence: CDR1 LGHDT, CDR2 YNNKEL (reference sequence). This CDR3 has 12 residues. Trimming shortened V by 3 bases and J by 11 bases, and 13 bases separated the two germline ends. In DNA form, the CDR3 reads TGTGCCAGCAGCCACGAAGGGGCCTGGTACACCTTC. It specifies CASSHEGAWYTF.

This clone was seen only once. The rearrangement joins TRBV7-6 to TRBJ2-6; D is perhaps TRBD1 (5 bases). CDR3 length: 15 residues. In germline, CDR1 is SGHVS, CDR2 FNYEAQ. The V end was cut by 4 bases, the J end by 0 bases, with 7 bases between. CDR3 nucleotide sequence: TGTGCCAGCAGCTCGACAGACTCTGGGGCCAACGTCCTGACTTTC. It codes for CASSSTDSGANVLTF.

This chain joins TRBV7-9 and TRBJ1-2; no reliable D call. V lost 6 bases and J lost 3, with 8 bases in between. Germline V gene lookup returns CDR1 SEHNR and CDR2 FQNEAQ (reference sequence). The CDR3 runs to 12 residues. CDR3 region: CASSAGYYGYTF. Here the CDR3 DNA reads TGTGCCAGCAGTGCTGGCTACTATGGCTACACCTTC. The entire variable domain, with the rest obtained from reference TRBV7-9 and TRBJ1-2, is as follows: DTGVSQNPRHKITKRGQNVTFRCDPISEHNRLYWYRQTLGQGPEFLTYFQNEAQLEKSRLLSDRFSAERPKGSFSTLEIQRTEQGDSAMYLCASSAGYYGYTFGSGTRLTVV.

The chain has TRBV6-5 and TRBJ1-3; no clear D gene. Per the germline V gene, CDR1 is MNHEY and CDR2 is SVGAGI. The CDR3 spans 12 residues. V lost 6 bases to trimming and J lost 4 bases, with 7 bases between them. The CDR3 DNA follows: TGTGCCAGCAGCGACTACGGAAACACCATATATTTT. It codes for CASSDYGNTIYF.

The rearrangement uses TRBV2 and TRBJ2-5, with TRBD1 matching over 7 bases. Germline V gene data show CDR1 as SNHLY and CDR2 as FYNNEI. This CDR3 contains 14 residues. V shed 7 bases, J shed 2 bases, and the junction held 7 bases outside the gene matches. CDR3 in amino acids: CASKGTALQETQYF. The CDR3 nucleotides are TGTGCCAGCAAGGGGACAGCTTTACAAGAGACCCAGTACTTC.

The chain has TRBV3-1 (or the pseudogene TRBV3-2) and TRBJ1-1; 7 positions match TRBD1. This CDR3 has 14 residues. Trimming took 5 bases from V and 5 from J; bases not matched to a gene: 8. Germline V gene lookup returns CDR1 LGHDT and CDR2 YNNKEL (reference sequence). CDR3 amino acids: CASSAGQRDTEAFF. CDR3 DNA sequence: TGTGCCAGCAGCGCGGGACAGAGAGATACTGAAGCTTTCTTT.

This chain links TRBV6-1 with TRBJ2-7; D remains unclear. From germline, CDR1 is MNHNS and CDR2 SASEGT. This CDR3 contains 13 residues. V lost 3 bases and J lost 3, with 9 bases in between. CDR3 loop: CASSEVGHYEQYF. The DNA for the CDR3 is TGTGCCAGCAGTGAGGTTGGGCACTACGAGCAGTACTTC.

This chain uses TRBV5-4 with TRBJ2-3; TRBD2 matches 13 bases. The CDR3 is 17 amino acids. Per the germline V gene, CDR1 is SGHNT and CDR2 is YYREEE (reference sequence). V dropped 4 bases and J dropped 2; count of bases not matched to a gene: 7. The DNA of the CDR3 is TGTGCCAGCAGCCTCCGACTAGCGGGGGGCGTCACAGATACGCAGTATTTT. Its translation is CASSLRLAGGVTDTQYF.

V and J are TRBV6-5 and TRBJ1-1; possible D gene TRBD1, 6 bases. The germline CDR1 and CDR2 sequences are MNHEY and SVGAGI. V was pared by 6 bases and J by 4 bases, with 12 bases between. This CDR3 has 13 residues. This CDR3 is CASRDVRGTEAFF. Here the CDR3 DNA reads TGTGCCAGCAGGGACGTCAGGGGCACTGAAGCTTTCTTT.

The chain has TRBV2 and TRBJ1-5; D is undetermined. Germline loops: CDR1 SNHLY, CDR2 FYNNEI. V lost 3 bases to trimming and J lost 4 bases, with 10 bases between them. The CDR3 covers 14 residues. CDR3 residues: CASSDLAGNQPQHF. The DNA for the CDR3 is TGTGCCAGCAGTGATCTGGCGGGAAATCAGCCCCAGCATTTT.

The V and J genes are TRBV24-1 and TRBJ2-5; 8 bases match TRBD2. After removal of 7 bases from V and 5 bases from J, the junction contained 8 bases not matched to a gene. The length of the CDR3 is 14 residues. The V gene's germline CDR1 is KGHDR and CDR2 SFDVKD. The CDR3 spells CATSPRGGVETQYF. Written as DNA, the CDR3 is TGTGCCACCAGCCCCCGGGGGGGAGTTGAGACCCAGTACTTC.

The table lists this clone with a count of one. This chain joins TRBV3-1 (or the pseudogene TRBV3-2) and TRBJ1-1; D gene unclear. The V gene lost 1 base and the J gene lost 6 bases, with 9 bases spanning the gap. Germline loops: CDR1 LGHDT, CDR2 YNNKEL (reference sequence). There are 13 residues in the CDR3. In nucleotides, the CDR3 is TGTGCCAGCAGCCAAGGAGGTATGGCTGAAGCTTTCTTT. The encoded protein is CASSQGGMAEAFF.

This sequence joins TRBV18 and TRBJ2-2, with D maybe TRBD1 (6 bases). Trimming pared 5 bases from V and 4 bases from J, leaving 17 bases between. The CDR3 has 16 residues. The germline CDR1 and CDR2 sequences are KGHSH and LQKENI. CDR3 residues: CASSSRQGSSTGELFF. CDR3 nucleotides: TGTGCCAGCTCAAGTAGGCAGGGGTCGAGCACCGGGGAGCTGTTTTTT.

The chain links TRBV15 to TRBJ1-2; D remains ambiguous. Trimming took 0 bases from V and 0 from J, leaving 8 bases between them. The germline V gene has CDR1 LNHNV and CDR2 YYDKDF (reference sequence). The CDR3 has 15 residues. The CDR3 protein is CATSRDARSNYGYTF. The CDR3 bases are TGTGCCACCAGCAGAGATGCTAGGTCTAACTATGGCTACACCTTC.

V is TRBV5-4 and J is TRBJ1-2, with D unclear. The length of the CDR3 is 14 residues. Germline lookup yields CDR1 SGHNT and CDR2 YYREEE (reference sequence). V lost 5 bases and J lost 3, with 14 bases in between. In nucleotides, the CDR3 is TGTGCCAGCAGGCAAATGGCGGCCCACTATGGCTACACCTTC. Protein: CASRQMAAHYGYTF.

The V and J genes are TRBV27 and TRBJ2-7; 8 nucleotides agree with TRBD1. The V and J ends lost 6 bases and 5 bases, in that order; junction bases with no gene match: 9. Per germline, CDR1 MNHEY and CDR2 SMNVEV (reference sequence). The CDR3 runs 14 residues. The CDR3 is CASSPSVDRDEQYF. The CDR3 DNA is TGTGCCAGCAGCCCGTCAGTGGACAGGGACGAGCAGTACTTC.

The genes are TRBV30 and TRBJ1-6; no reliable D call. Trimming removed 0 bases from V and 14 bases from J, with 14 bases in between. Germline loops: CDR1 GTSNPN, CDR2 SVGIG (reference sequence). The CDR3 length is 13 residues. For the CDR3, the DNA is TGTGCCTGGAGTGTACGGCCAGGCGTGTCCCTCCACTTT. This translates into CAWSVRPGVSLHF. Full variable domain (missing parts from reference TRBV30 and TRBJ1-6): SQTIHQWPATLVQPVGSPLSLECTVEGTSNPNLYWYRQAAGRGLQLLFYSVGIGQISSEVPQNLSASRPQDRQFILSSKKLLLSDSGFYLCAWSVRPGVSLHFGNGTRLTVT.

The chain joins TRBV5-5 to TRBJ1-2; D unclear. Trimming left V 1 base short and J 4 bases short, with 17 bases between. Germline V gene data show CDR1 as SGHKS and CDR2 as YYEKEE (reference sequence). The CDR3 runs to 16 residues. DNA for the CDR3: TGTGCCAGCAGCTTGCTGCAGAAACGGGGAATCTATGGCTACACCTTC. This translates into CASSLLQKRGIYGYTF.

The chain couples TRBV6-2 or TRBV6-3 to TRBJ2-7, with D maybe TRBD1 (5 bases). Trimming cost V 2 bases and J 3 bases, with 11 bases left between them. Germline loops: CDR1 MNHEY, CDR2 SVGEGT. This CDR3 comprises 14 residues. The CDR3 DNA follows: TGTGCCAGCAGTTACATTCAGGGAAGCTACGAGCAGTACTTC. This gives the protein CASSYIQGSYEQYF.

The chain uses TRBV3-1 (or the pseudogene TRBV3-2) and TRBJ1-5; a possible D gene is TRBD1 (6 bases). The CDR3 totals 15 residues. Trimming took 1 base from V and 6 from J, leaving 13 bases between them. The germline CDR1 and CDR2 sequences are LGHDT and YNNKEL (reference sequence). The CDR3 bases are TGTGCCAGCAGCCAAGGATGGCAGGGGAGTCAGCCCCAGCATTTT. Protein sequence: CASSQGWQGSQPQHF.

The chain uses TRBV14 and TRBJ1-1; D is undetermined. V lost 5 bases to trimming and J lost 6 bases, with 7 bases between them. The CDR3 is 11 amino acids. Germline V gives CDR1 SGHDN, CDR2 FVKESK. CDR3 coding DNA: TGTGCCAGCAGCTATAGTTCTGAAGCTTTCTTT. Protein sequence: CASSYSSEAFF.